This T cell receptor beta chain was sequenced in a study of OX40 agonist ivuxolimab in advanced cancers. Study-level information: The group had a mean age of about 60 years, ranged from about 20 to 85, and was 80% to 85% male.

The table came from immunoSEQ multiplex PCR; TCRdb's copy has only in-frame clones and leaves some out. The sample carries some 83,000 clones, roughly 92% recorded once. The CDR3 covers 15 residues. The V and J ends lost 0 bases and 1 base respectively, with 9 bases between them. Germline lookup yields CDR1 SGHAT and CDR2 FQNNGV. This clonotype originated in an adult with an advanced solid tumor such as melanoma, head and neck, liver or kidney cancer. The chain couples TRBV11-2 to TRBJ1-1, with a tentative D call TRBD1 (5 bases). The source was CD4+ or CD8+ T cells sorted from blood, collected in a trial of the OX40 agonist ivuxolimab. The CDR3 is CASSLDPGRNTEAFF. The CDR3 DNA follows: TGTGCCAGCAGCTTAGACCCAGGGAGGAACACTGAAGCTTTCTTT.